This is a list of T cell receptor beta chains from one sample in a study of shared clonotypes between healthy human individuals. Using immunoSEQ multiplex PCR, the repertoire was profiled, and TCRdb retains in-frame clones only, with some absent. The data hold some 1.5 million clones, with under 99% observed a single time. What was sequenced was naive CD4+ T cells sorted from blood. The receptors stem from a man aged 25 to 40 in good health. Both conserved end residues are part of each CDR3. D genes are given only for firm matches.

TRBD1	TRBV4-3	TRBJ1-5	CASSQGLQGDKPQHF	TGCGCCAGCAGCCAAGGTCTCCAGGGGGATAAGCCCCAGCATTTT
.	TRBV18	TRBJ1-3	CASSPLDRTNTIYF	TGTGCCAGCTCACCACTCGACAGAACAAACACCATATATTTT
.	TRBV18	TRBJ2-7	CASSPGDSYEQYF	TGTGCCAGCTCACCAGGGGACTCCTACGAGCAGTACTTC
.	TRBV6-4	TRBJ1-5	CASSDEAGNQPQHF	TGTGCCAGCAGTGATGAGGCGGGCAATCAGCCCCAGCATTTT
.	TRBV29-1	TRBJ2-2	CSPSPGELFF	TGCAGCCCCTCGCCCGGGGAGCTGTTTTTT
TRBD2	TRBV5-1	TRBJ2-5	CASSFRLAGGETQYF	TGCGCCAGCAGCTTTCGACTAGCGGGAGGCGAGACCCAGTACTTC
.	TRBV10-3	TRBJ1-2	CAISESKTGPTNYGYTF	TGTGCCATCAGTGAGTCGAAAACAGGGCCTACGAACTATGGCTACACCTTC
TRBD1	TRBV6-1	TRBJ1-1	CASRDTGGVGEAFF	TGTGCCAGCAGAGACACAGGGGGGGTCGGTGAAGCTTTCTTT
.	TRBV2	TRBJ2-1	CASKIWNEQFF	TGTGCCAGCAAGATCTGGAATGAGCAGTTCTTC
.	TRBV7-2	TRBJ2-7	CASRQGYEQYF	TGTGCCAGCAGACAGGGCTACGAGCAGTACTTC
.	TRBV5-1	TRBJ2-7	CASSLTGFGLPFYEQYF	TGCGCCAGCAGCTTAACAGGGTTTGGTCTCCCGTTCTACGAGCAGTACTTC
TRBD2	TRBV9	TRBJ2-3	CASSVVPSGIPRYF	TGTGCCAGCAGCGTAGTCCCTAGCGGGATTCCAAGGTATTTT
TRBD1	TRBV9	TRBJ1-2	CASSNRGSYGYTF	TGTGCCAGCAGCAACAGGGGATCCTATGGCTACACCTTC
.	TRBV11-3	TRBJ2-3	CASSRGTDTQYF	TGTGCCAGCAGCCGGGGCACAGATACGCAGTATTTT